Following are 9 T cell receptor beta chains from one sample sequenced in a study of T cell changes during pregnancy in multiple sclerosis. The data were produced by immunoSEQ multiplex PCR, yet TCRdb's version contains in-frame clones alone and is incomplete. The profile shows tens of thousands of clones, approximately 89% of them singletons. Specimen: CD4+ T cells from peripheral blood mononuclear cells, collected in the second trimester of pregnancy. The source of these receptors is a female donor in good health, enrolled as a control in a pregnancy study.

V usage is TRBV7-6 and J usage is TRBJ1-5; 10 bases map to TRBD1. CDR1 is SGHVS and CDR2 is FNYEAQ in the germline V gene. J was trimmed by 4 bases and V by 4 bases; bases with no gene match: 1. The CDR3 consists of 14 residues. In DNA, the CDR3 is TGTGCCAGCAGCTCGGGACAGGGGAATCAGCCCCAGCATTTT. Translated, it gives CASSSGQGNQPQHF.

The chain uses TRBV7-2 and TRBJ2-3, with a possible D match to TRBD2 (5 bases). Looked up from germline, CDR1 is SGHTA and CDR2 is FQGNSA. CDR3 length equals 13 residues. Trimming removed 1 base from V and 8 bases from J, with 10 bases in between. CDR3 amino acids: CASSLERGLTQYF. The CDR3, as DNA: TGTGCCAGCAGCTTAGAGAGAGGGCTTACGCAGTATTTT.

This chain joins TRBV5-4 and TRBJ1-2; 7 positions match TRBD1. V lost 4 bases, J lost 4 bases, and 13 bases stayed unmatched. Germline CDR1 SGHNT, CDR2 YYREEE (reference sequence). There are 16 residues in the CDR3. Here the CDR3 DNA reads TGTGCCAGCAGCCATTCCATTTCGGGACAGTTCTATGGCTACACCTTC. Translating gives CASSHSISGQFYGYTF.

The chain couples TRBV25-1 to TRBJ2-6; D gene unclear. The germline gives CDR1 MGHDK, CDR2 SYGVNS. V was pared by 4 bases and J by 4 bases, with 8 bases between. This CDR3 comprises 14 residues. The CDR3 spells CASSATTGANVLTF. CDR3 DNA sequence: TGTGCCAGCAGTGCGACAACCGGGGCCAACGTCCTGACTTTC.

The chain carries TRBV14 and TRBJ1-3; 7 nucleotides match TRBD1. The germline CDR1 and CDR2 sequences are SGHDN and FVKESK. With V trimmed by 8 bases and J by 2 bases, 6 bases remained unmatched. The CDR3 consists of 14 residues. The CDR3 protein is CASGYRGAGNTIYF. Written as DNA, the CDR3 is TGTGCCAGCGGGTACAGGGGTGCTGGAAACACCATATATTTT.

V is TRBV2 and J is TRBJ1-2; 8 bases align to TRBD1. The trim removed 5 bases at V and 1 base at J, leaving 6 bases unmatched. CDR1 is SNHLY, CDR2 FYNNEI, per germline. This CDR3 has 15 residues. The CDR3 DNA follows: TGTGCCAGCAGTTTTGACAGGGGCCTTAACTATGGCTACACCTTC. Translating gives CASSFDRGLNYGYTF.

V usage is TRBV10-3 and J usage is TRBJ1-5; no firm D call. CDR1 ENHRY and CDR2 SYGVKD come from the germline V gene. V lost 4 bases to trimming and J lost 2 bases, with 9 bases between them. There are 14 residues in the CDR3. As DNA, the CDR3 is TGTGCCATCAGTGGCTCGGGAGGCAATCAGCCCCAGCATTTT. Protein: CAISGSGGNQPQHF.

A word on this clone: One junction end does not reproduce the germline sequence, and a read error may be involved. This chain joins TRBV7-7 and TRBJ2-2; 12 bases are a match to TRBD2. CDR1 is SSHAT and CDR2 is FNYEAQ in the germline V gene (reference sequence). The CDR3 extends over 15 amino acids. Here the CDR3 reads CASSQTSGGIGELFF. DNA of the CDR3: TGTGCTAGCAGCCAAACTAGCGGGGGGATCGGGGAGCTGTTTTTT.

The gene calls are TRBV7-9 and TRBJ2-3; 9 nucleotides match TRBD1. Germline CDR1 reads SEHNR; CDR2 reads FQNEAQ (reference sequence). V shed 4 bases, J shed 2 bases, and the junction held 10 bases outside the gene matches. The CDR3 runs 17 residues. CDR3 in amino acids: CASSSETGGIVTDTQYF. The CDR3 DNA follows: TGTGCCAGCAGCTCAGAGACAGGGGGTATTGTCACAGATACGCAGTATTTT.